The 5 T cell receptor beta chains listed next were all sequenced from one sample in a study of blood T cell repertoires in COVID-19 (dated by TCRdb to about 2020). To prepare the library, the immunoSEQ multiplex PCR assay was applied. TCRdb provides this immuneACCESS table in a form limited to in-frame rearrangements. Some clones are lacking; in checked studies, under half of them reflect an unresolved V gene, and why the rest are absent is not known. In this sample the table shows 75,000 to 85,000 clones, approximately 81% of which occur a single time. The ten largest clones add up to around 9.9% of the sample. Sequenced input: peripheral blood. The origin of the receptors is a man in his 60s with COVID-19, enrolled during active disease.

The rearrangement joins TRBV28 to TRBJ1-4, with TRBD1 matching over 7 bases. V dropped 6 bases and J dropped 8; count of bases not matched to a gene: 12. This CDR3 spans 15 amino acids. The germline V gene has CDR1 MDHEN and CDR2 SYDVKM. The chain's CDR3 is CASSPHDRVWEKLFF. As DNA, the CDR3 is TGTGCCAGCAGCCCCCATGACAGGGTCTGGGAAAAACTGTTTTTT. Variable domain in full (rest from reference TRBV28 and TRBJ1-4): DVKVTQSSRYLVKRTGEKVFLECVQDMDHENMFWYRQDPGLGLRLIYFSYDVKMKEKGDIPEGYSVSREKKERFSLILESASTNQTSMYLCASSPHDRVWEKLFFGSGTQLSVL.

V is TRBV29-1 and J is TRBJ1-3; a possible D gene is TRBD1 (5 bases). The CDR3 consists of 13 residues. CDR1 is SQVTM, CDR2 ANQGSEA, per germline. Trimming took off 2 bases at V and 0 bases at J, with 5 bases between the two ends. The DNA of the CDR3 is TGCAGCGTTGAACAGGGCTCTGGAAACACCATATATTTT. Protein: CSVEQGSGNTIYF.

In its sample, this clone was seen many times. The CDR3 DNA is TGTGCCAGCAACGAACCGGGTTGGAGCAATCAGCCCCAGCATTTT. Translating gives CASNEPGWSNQPQHF. The V and J genes are TRBV6-6 and TRBJ1-5; D gene uncertain. CDR3 size: 15 residues. Trimming took off 7 bases at V and 1 base at J, with 14 bases between the two ends. The germline V gene has CDR1 MNHNY and CDR2 SVGAGI (reference sequence).

The chain has TRBV24-1 and TRBJ1-2; no definite D call. Germline CDR1 KGHDR, CDR2 SFDVKD. Trimming stripped 4 bases from V and 2 bases from J, with 19 bases between. The CDR3 contains 17 residues. This chain's CDR3 is CATSELLYGLPNYGYTF. The DNA of the CDR3 is TGTGCCACCAGTGAGCTTCTTTATGGACTCCCCAACTATGGCTACACCTTC.

This clone came up a few times. The V and J genes are TRBV11-2 and TRBJ2-2; D might be TRBD1 (6 bases). Germline V CDR1 and CDR2: SGHAT, FQNNGV. V gave up 2 bases and J gave up 6 bases, with 16 bases separating them. This CDR3 comprises 16 residues. The CDR3 loop reads CASSLFGRGAAGELFF. The CDR3, as DNA: TGTGCCAGCAGCTTATTCGGCAGGGGTGCCGCCGGGGAGCTGTTTTTT.